What follows are 23 T cell receptor beta chains derived from one specimen sequenced in a study of blood T cell repertoires in COVID-19. Sequenced by immunoSEQ multiplex PCR; TCRdb stores in-frame clones only, minus some. The repertoire holds 60,000 or so clones, around 74% seen once, with 28% in the top ten. Sample: peripheral blood. The receptors come from a woman aged 80 or older with acute or convalescent COVID-19.

The chain has TRBV2 and TRBJ2-2; 8 bases are shared with TRBD2. From germline, CDR1 is SNHLY and CDR2 FYNNEI. There are 14 residues in the CDR3. The V gene end was trimmed by 4 bases and the J gene end by 3 bases; junction bases not matched to a gene: 1. The CDR3 DNA is TGTGCCAGCAGTGTACTAGCGGACACCGGGGAGCTGTTTTTT. Its protein is CASSVLADTGELFF.

CDR3 residues: CASSYSRGINQPQHF. For the CDR3, the DNA is TGTGCCAGCAGTTACTCGCGAGGGATCAATCAGCCCCAGCATTTT. This chain uses TRBV6-2 or TRBV6-3 with TRBJ1-5; D is undetermined. Germline V gives CDR1 MNHEY, CDR2 SVGEGT. CDR3 length equals 15 residues. V was shortened by 0 bases and J by 3 bases, with 9 bases between the two germline ends.

The V gene is TRBV7-9, the J gene TRBJ1-6; D unresolved. The CDR3 consists of 14 residues. With 2 bases removed from V and 7 bases from J, the gap between germline ends came to 9 bases. The germline CDR1 and CDR2 sequences are SEHNR and FQNEAQ (reference sequence). CDR3 nucleotides: TGTGCCAGCAGCTTACGCAGAGGGAATTCACCCCTCCACTTT. Its translation: CASSLRRGNSPLHF.

The chain joins TRBV12-3 or TRBV12-4 to TRBJ1-2, with 8 bases matching TRBD1. V shed 7 bases, J shed 8 bases, and the junction held 9 bases outside the gene matches. This CDR3 is built from 13 residues. CDR3: CASTKDRVGGYTF. CDR3 nucleotide sequence: TGTGCCAGCACTAAGGACAGGGTGGGAGGCTACACCTTC.

This clone was seen only once. V gene TRBV6-6 combines with J gene TRBJ2-7; D remains unclear. The V end was cut by 6 bases, the J end by 2 bases, with 8 bases between. Germline CDR1 is MNHNY and CDR2 is SVGAGI (reference sequence). This CDR3 region has 12 residues. CDR3 residues: CASRAGTYEQYF. CDR3 nucleotide sequence: TGTGCCAGCAGAGCAGGCACCTACGAGCAGTACTTC.

The chain combines TRBV7-2 with TRBJ1-1, with D possibly TRBD1 on 5 matching bases. CDR3 size: 18 residues. Trimming pared 4 bases from V and 0 bases from J, leaving 21 bases between. Germline V gene lookup returns CDR1 SGHTA and CDR2 FQGNSA. CDR3 loop: CASSSAPLQTDMNTEAFF. CDR3 DNA sequence: TGTGCCAGCAGCTCAGCCCCCCTACAGACAGATATGAACACTGAAGCTTTCTTT.

This chain connects TRBV11-1 to TRBJ2-3, with 8 bases that match TRBD1. Germline V gene data show CDR1 as SGHAT and CDR2 as FQDESV (reference sequence). The CDR3 is 14 residues long. Trimming took 4 bases from V and 3 from J; bases not matched to a gene: 3. CDR3 DNA sequence: TGTGCCAGCAGCTGGGACAGGACTACAGATACGCAGTATTTT. Amino acid sequence: CASSWDRTTDTQYF.

Regarding this clone: Distinct nucleotide sequences in the sample also encode this CDR3. The rearrangement links TRBV18 to TRBJ2-7; 7 bases line up with TRBD1. Germline V lookup: CDR1 KGHSH, CDR2 LQKENI. This CDR3 region has 14 residues. The trim removed 0 bases at V and 4 bases at J, leaving 3 bases unmatched. The CDR3 DNA is TGTGCCAGCTCACCACCGACAGGGTCGTACGAGCAGTACTTC. This sequence encodes CASSPPTGSYEQYF.

This clone was detected only a few times. CDR3 protein: CASSSRDRLEGGYTF. The CDR3 nucleotides are TGTGCCAGCAGCTCCCGGGACAGGCTAGAGGGTGGCTACACCTTC. V usage is TRBV7-6 and J usage is TRBJ1-2; 8 bases match TRBD1. Germline loops: CDR1 SGHVS, CDR2 FNYEAQ. The CDR3 spans 15 residues. The V gene end was trimmed by 4 bases and the J gene end by 7 bases; junction bases not matched to a gene: 11.

The chain uses TRBV29-1 and TRBJ2-7; TRBD1 matches at 10 bases. From germline, CDR1 is SQVTM and CDR2 ANQGSEA. The CDR3 runs to 12 residues. V trimming: 7 bases; J trimming: 6 bases; junction bases outside the gene matches: 6. The DNA of the CDR3 is TGCAGCGCCGAGGGGACAGGGGTCGAGCAGTACTTC. Its translation is CSAEGTGVEQYF.

The genes are TRBV19 and TRBJ1-5; TRBD1 matches 10 bases. After removal of 5 bases from V and 6 bases from J, the junction contained 13 bases not matched to a gene. Germline assignment: CDR1 LNHDA and CDR2 SQIVND (reference sequence). The CDR3 is made up of 17 amino acids. The CDR3 nucleotides are TGTGCCAGTAGTGGCCGGGACAGGGGCGCTATTGGTCAGCCCCAGCATTTT. Protein sequence: CASSGRDRGAIGQPQHF.

The chain combines TRBV2 with TRBJ2-1; 7 nucleotides match TRBD2. After removal of 4 bases from V and 4 bases from J, the junction contained 1 base not matched to a gene. The V gene's germline CDR1 is SNHLY and CDR2 FYNNEI. This CDR3 has 13 amino acids. CDR3 nucleotide sequence: TGTGCCAGCAGTGGGACTAGTTACAATGAGCAGTTCTTC. Protein product: CASSGTSYNEQFF.

This chain connects TRBV11-3 to TRBJ2-5; no reliable D call. The CDR3 has 11 amino acids. CDR1 SGHNT and CDR2 YENEEA come from the germline V gene. Trimming shortened V by 3 bases and J by 5 bases, and 4 bases separated the two germline ends. CDR3 sequence (DNA): TGTGCCAGCAGCTTTCGGGAGACCCAGTACTTC. Protein sequence: CASSFRETQYF.

This clone was detected once. This chain connects TRBV28 to TRBJ2-1; the match to TRBD2 covers 8 bases. From germline, CDR1 is MDHEN and CDR2 SYDVKM. The CDR3 covers 15 residues. V dropped 6 bases and J dropped 3; count of bases not matched to a gene: 7. The CDR3 is CASRTGTSVYNEQFF. The DNA for the CDR3 is TGTGCCAGCAGAACCGGGACTAGTGTCTACAATGAGCAGTTCTTC.

The rearrangement joins TRBV3-1 (or the pseudogene TRBV3-2) to TRBJ1-2; a weak D match, TRBD1 (6 bases). The CDR3 consists of 15 residues. CDR1 and CDR2 from the germline V gene are LGHDT and YNNKEL (reference sequence). Trimming cost V 0 bases and J 6 bases, with 14 bases left between them. As DNA, the CDR3 is TGTGCCAGCAGCCAAGATCAAGGCAGGGGTAATGGCTACACCTTC. The encoded protein is CASSQDQGRGNGYTF.

This clone was seen a few times. The V and J genes are TRBV7-2 and TRBJ2-5; tentative D call: TRBD2 (5 bases). The V and J ends lost 1 base and 7 bases respectively, with 7 bases between them. Germline-derived CDR1 and CDR2 are SGHTA and FQGNSA. CDR3 length: 12 amino acids. CDR3 coding DNA: TGTGCCAGCAGCTTAGATGCGGGGACCCAGTACTTC. Protein: CASSLDAGTQYF.

V usage is TRBV6-2 or TRBV6-3 and J usage is TRBJ2-1; 10 bases are a match to TRBD2. With V trimmed by 0 bases and J by 3 bases, 2 bases remained unmatched. The germline V gene encodes CDR1 MNHEY and CDR2 SVGEGT. The CDR3 is 16 amino acids. The CDR3 nucleotides are TGTGCCAGCAGTTACTCGATAGCGGGGGGCTACAATGAGCAGTTCTTC. Translating it yields CASSYSIAGGYNEQFF.

The gene calls are TRBV19 and TRBJ1-1, with 7 bases matching TRBD1. Per germline, CDR1 LNHDA and CDR2 SQIVND (reference sequence). V shed 3 bases and J 0 bases; nucleotides not matched to a gene: 4. The CDR3 is 15 amino acids. The CDR3 bases are TGTGCCAGTAGTATTGACAGGGCCATGAACACTGAAGCTTTCTTT. This translates into CASSIDRAMNTEAFF.

V is TRBV3-1 (or the pseudogene TRBV3-2) and J is TRBJ2-5, with D unclear. Trimming removed 1 base from V and 1 base from J, with 13 bases in between. Germline CDR1 and CDR2: LGHDT and YNNKEL (reference sequence). The CDR3 contains 16 residues. The CDR3 loop is CASSQGSVMAQETQYF. The CDR3 DNA is TGTGCCAGCAGCCAAGGGAGCGTGATGGCCCAAGAGACCCAGTACTTC.

This sequence joins TRBV6-2 or TRBV6-3 and TRBJ2-1; 8 nucleotides align to TRBD1. V shed 4 bases and J 8 bases; nucleotides not matched to a gene: 4. Germline V lookup: CDR1 MNHEY, CDR2 SVGEGT. This CDR3 contains 13 residues. This CDR3 is CASSWTGRYEQFF. Here the CDR3 DNA reads TGTGCCAGCAGTTGGACAGGGAGGTATGAGCAGTTCTTC.

This chain connects TRBV7-9 to TRBJ2-1; 9 bases fit TRBD1. Germline CDR1 and CDR2: SEHNR and FQNEAQ (reference sequence). The CDR3 spans 14 residues. The ends lost 5 bases at V and 8 bases at J; junction bases unmatched: 7. CDR3 bases: TGTGCCAGCAGCCTGGGACAGGGATTCCATGAGCAGTTCTTC. Translating gives CASSLGQGFHEQFF.

The chain combines TRBV9 with TRBJ2-6; tentatively, D is TRBD1 (5 bases). This CDR3 region has 15 residues. The V gene lost 4 bases and the J gene lost 0 bases, with 8 bases spanning the gap. Germline V gene sequence: CDR1 SGDLS, CDR2 YYNGEE. CDR3 in amino acids: CASSTQGSGANVLTF. CDR3 coding DNA: TGTGCCAGCAGCACCCAGGGCTCTGGGGCCAACGTCCTGACTTTC.

The chain employs TRBV7-9 and TRBJ2-5; 7 positions agree with TRBD1. The length of the CDR3 is 17 residues. Germline trimming cut 1 base from V and 5 bases from J; bases unmatched to any gene: 13. Germline V gene sequence: CDR1 SEHNR, CDR2 FQNEAQ (reference sequence). CDR3 in DNA: TGTGCCAGCAGCTTAGGAGCAGAAGGGACAGTTTGGGAGACCCAGTACTTC. Its protein is CASSLGAEGTVWETQYF.